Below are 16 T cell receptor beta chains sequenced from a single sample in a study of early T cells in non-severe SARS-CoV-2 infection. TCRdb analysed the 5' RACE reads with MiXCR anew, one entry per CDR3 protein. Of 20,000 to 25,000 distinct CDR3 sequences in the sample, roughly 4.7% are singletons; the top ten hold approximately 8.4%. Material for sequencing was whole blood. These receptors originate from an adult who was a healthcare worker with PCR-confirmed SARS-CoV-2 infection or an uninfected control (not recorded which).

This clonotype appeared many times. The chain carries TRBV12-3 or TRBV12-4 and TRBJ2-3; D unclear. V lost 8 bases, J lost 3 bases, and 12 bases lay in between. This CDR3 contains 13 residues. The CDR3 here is CASGSWLTDTQYF. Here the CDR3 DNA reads TGTGCCAGCGGCTCGTGGCTAACAGATACGCAGTATTTT.

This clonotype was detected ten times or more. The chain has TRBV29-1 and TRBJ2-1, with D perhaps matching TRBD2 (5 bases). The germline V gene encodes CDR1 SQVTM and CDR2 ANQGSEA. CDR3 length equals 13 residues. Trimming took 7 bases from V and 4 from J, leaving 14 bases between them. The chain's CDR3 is CSALDGVYNEQFF. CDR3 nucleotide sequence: TGCAGCGCCCTCGACGGGGTATACAATGAGCAGTTCTTC.

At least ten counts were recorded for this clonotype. The CDR3 loop is CAISAGTQNTGELFF. CDR3 bases: TGTGCCATCAGTGCCGGGACTCAAAACACCGGGGAGCTGTTTTTT. The V gene is TRBV10-3, the J gene TRBJ2-2; TRBD2 might be the D (6 bases). Looked up from germline, CDR1 is ENHRY and CDR2 is SYGVKD. Trimming took 4 bases from V and 2 from J, leaving 11 bases between them. The CDR3 sequence is 15 residues long.

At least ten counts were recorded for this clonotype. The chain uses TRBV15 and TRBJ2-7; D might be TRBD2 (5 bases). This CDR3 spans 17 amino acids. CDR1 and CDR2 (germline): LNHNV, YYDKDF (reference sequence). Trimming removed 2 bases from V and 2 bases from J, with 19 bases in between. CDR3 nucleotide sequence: TGTGCCACCAGCAGACTCTTAGGGCCAGAGGGAACCTACGAGCAGTACTTC. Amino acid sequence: CATSRLLGPEGTYEQYF.

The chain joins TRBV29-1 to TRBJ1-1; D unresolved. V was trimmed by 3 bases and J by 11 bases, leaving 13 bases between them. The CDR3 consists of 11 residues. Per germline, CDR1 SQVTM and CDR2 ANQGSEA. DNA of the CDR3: TGCAGCGTTGATACCCAGTGGTTGGCTTTCTTT. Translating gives CSVDTQWLAFF.

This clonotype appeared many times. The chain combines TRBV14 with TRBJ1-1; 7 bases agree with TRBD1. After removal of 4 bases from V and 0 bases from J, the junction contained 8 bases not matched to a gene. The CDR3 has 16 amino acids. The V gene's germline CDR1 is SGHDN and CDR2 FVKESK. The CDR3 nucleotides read TGTGCCAGCAGCCCGGATACAGGGGCGATGAACACTGAAGCTTTCTTT. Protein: CASSPDTGAMNTEAFF. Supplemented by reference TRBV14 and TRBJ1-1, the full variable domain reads EAGVTQFPSHSVIEKGQTVTLRCDPISGHDNLYWYRRVMGKEIKFLLHFVKESKQDESGMPNNRFLAERTGGTYSTLKVQPAELEDSGVYFCASSPDTGAMNTEAFFGQGTRLTVV.

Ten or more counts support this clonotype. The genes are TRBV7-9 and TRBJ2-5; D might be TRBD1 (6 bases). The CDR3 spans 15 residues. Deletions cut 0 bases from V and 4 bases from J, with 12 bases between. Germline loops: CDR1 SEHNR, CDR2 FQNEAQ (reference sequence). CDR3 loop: CASSLALGAGETQYF. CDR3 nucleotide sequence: TGTGCCAGCAGCTTAGCGCTGGGGGCGGGAGAGACCCAGTACTTC. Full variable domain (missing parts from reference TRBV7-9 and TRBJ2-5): DTGVSQNPRHKITKRGQNVTFRCDPISEHNRLYWYRQTLGQGPEFLTYFQNEAQLEKSRLLSDRFSAERPKGSFSTLEIQRTEQGDSAMYLCASSLALGAGETQYFGPGTRLLVL.

The CDR3 loop is CASSLPAWTANTGELFF. In DNA form, the CDR3 reads TGTGCCAGTAGTTTACCCGCTTGGACAGCGAACACCGGGGAGCTGTTTTTT. V is TRBV19 and J is TRBJ2-2; TRBD1 might be the D (6 bases). Germline CDR1 LNHDA, CDR2 SQIVND (reference sequence). This CDR3 has 17 amino acids. Trimming shortened V by 5 bases and J by 0 bases, and 16 bases separated the two germline ends.

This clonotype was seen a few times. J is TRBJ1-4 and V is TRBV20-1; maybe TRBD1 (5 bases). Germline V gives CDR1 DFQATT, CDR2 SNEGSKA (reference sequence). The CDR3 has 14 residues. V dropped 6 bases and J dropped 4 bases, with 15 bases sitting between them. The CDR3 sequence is CSAYYGTDNEKLFF. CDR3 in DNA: TGCAGTGCATACTACGGGACGGATAATGAAAAACTGTTTTTT.

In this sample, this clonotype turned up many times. CDR3 DNA sequence: TGTGCCAGCAGCTTAGGGATACGGGAGGGTCAGCCCCAGCATTTT. Amino acids: CASSLGIREGQPQHF. J is TRBJ1-5 and V is TRBV7-2; D gene uncertain. Germline V gene data show CDR1 as SGHTA and CDR2 as FQGNSA. The CDR3 is 15 residues long. The germline V and J ends were trimmed by 1 base and 6 bases, with 13 bases remaining between them.

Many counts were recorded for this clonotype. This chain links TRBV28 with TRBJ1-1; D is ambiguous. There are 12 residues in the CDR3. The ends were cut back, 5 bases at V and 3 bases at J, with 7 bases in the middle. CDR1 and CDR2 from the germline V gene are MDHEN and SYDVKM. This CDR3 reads CASSPLYTEAFF. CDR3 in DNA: TGTGCCAGCAGTCCCTTATACACTGAAGCTTTCTTT.

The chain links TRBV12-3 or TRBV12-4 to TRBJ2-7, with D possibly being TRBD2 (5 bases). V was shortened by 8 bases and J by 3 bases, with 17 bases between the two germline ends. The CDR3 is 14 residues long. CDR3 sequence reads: CASRYGPRDYEQYF. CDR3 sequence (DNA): TGTGCCAGCCGCTATGGACCGAGGGACTACGAGCAGTACTTC.

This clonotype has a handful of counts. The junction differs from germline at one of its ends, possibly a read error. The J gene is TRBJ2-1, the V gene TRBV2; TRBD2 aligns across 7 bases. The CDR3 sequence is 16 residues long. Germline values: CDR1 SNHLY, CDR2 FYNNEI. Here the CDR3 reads CASSEWALTSYDEQFF. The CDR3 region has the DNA TGTGCCAGCAGTGAATGGGCCCTGACTAGCTACGATGAGCAGTTCTTC.

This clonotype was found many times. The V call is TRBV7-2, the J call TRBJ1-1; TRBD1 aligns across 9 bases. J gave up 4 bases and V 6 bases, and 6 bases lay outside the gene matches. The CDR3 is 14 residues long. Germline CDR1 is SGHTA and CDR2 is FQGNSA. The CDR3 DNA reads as TGTGCCAGCAGTTTTACGACAGGGGGCACTGAAGCTTTCTTT. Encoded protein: CASSFTTGGTEAFF.

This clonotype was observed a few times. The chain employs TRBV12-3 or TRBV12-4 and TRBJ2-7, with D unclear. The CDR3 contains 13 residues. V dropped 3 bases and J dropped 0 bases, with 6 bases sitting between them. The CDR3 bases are TGTGCCAGCAGTTTGAGGCTCTCCTACGAGCAGTACTTC. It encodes CASSLRLSYEQYF.

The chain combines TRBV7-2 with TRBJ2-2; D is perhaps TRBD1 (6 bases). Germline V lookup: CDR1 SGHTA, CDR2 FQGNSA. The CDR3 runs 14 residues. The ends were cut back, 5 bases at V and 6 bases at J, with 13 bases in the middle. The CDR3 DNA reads TGTGCCAGCAGCCCGCAAACAGGGCCCGGGGAGCTGTTTTTT. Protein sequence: CASSPQTGPGELFF.